Following are 18 T cell receptor beta chains from one sample sequenced in a study of blood T cell repertoires in COVID-19. TCRdb's table, derived via immunoSEQ multiplex PCR, lists solely in-frame clones and lacks some. The table has roughly 300,000 clones, approximately 93% seen once; the top ten hold about 2.2%. The sequenced material came from peripheral blood. The receptor source for this set is a woman younger than 45 with COVID-19, enrolled during active disease.

This clone was observed once. V is TRBV27 and J is TRBJ1-6; TRBD1 aligns across 8 bases. Trimming at V came to 4 bases and at J to 7 bases, leaving 12 bases not matched to a gene. CDR1 MNHEY and CDR2 SMNVEV come from the germline V gene (reference sequence). This CDR3 has 17 amino acids. The CDR3 sequence is CASSSLIRGLGNSPLHF. CDR3 bases: TGTGCCAGCAGTTCCCTCATCAGGGGGCTGGGGAATTCACCCCTCCACTTT.

The genes are TRBV15 and TRBJ2-2, with D possibly TRBD1 on 5 matching bases. Per the germline V gene, CDR1 is LNHNV and CDR2 is YYDKDF (reference sequence). The length of the CDR3 is 14 residues. Trimming left V 4 bases short and J 3 bases short, with 9 bases between. The CDR3 DNA sequence: TGTGCCACCAGCACCAGACAGCACACCGGGGAGCTGTTTTTT. Translation gives CATSTRQHTGELFF. Supplemented by reference TRBV15 and TRBJ2-2, the full variable domain reads DAMVIQNPRYQVTQFGKPVTLSCSQTLNHNVMYWYQQKSSQAPKLLFHYYDKDFNNEADTPDNFQSRRPNTSFCFLDIRSPGLGDTAMYLCATSTRQHTGELFFGEGSRLTVL.

The rearrangement links TRBV5-3 to TRBJ1-6; D uncertain. TRBV5-3 is recorded as an ORF, its role being uncertain. Trimming took 0 bases from V and 0 from J, leaving 10 bases between them. This CDR3 has 17 amino acids. CDR3 sequence reads: CARSLVFLSSYNSPLHF. Here the CDR3 DNA reads TGTGCCAGAAGCTTGGTGTTTCTAAGCTCCTATAATTCACCCCTCCACTTT.

The chain links TRBV11-2 to TRBJ1-2; unclear D gene. This CDR3 comprises 14 residues. Trimming took 3 bases from V and 5 from J, leaving 13 bases between them. Germline CDR1 is SGHAT and CDR2 is FQNNGV. In DNA, the CDR3 is TGTGCCAGCAGCTTGGCCCCCGGACTATATGGCTACACCTTC. It encodes CASSLAPGLYGYTF.

The genes are TRBV30 and TRBJ1-4; no clear D. The V gene's germline CDR1 is GTSNPN and CDR2 SVGIG (reference sequence). V gave up 0 bases and J gave up 7 bases, with 12 bases separating them. This CDR3 comprises 14 residues. CDR3 sequence reads: CAWSVMGGVEKLFF. CDR3 sequence (DNA): TGTGCCTGGAGTGTAATGGGAGGCGTTGAAAAACTGTTTTTT.

The V call is TRBV28, the J call TRBJ1-6; D is perhaps TRBD1 (5 bases). The V end was cut by 5 bases, the J end by 7 bases, with 21 bases between. Germline loops: CDR1 MDHEN, CDR2 SYDVKM. The CDR3 spans 17 residues. The CDR3 protein is CASSPGLFQAVNSPLHF. The DNA of the CDR3 is TGTGCCAGCAGTCCGGGACTTTTCCAGGCCGTCAATTCACCCCTCCACTTT. Drawing the rest from reference TRBV28 and TRBJ1-6, the complete variable domain is DVKVTQSSRYLVKRTGEKVFLECVQDMDHENMFWYRQDPGLGLRLIYFSYDVKMKEKGDIPEGYSVSREKKERFSLILESASTNQTSMYLCASSPGLFQAVNSPLHFGNGTRLTVT.

In its sample, this clone was seen once. Other nucleotide sequences from this sample produce the same CDR3. The CDR3 loop is CASSESPQNEQFF. The CDR3 DNA sequence: TGCGCCAGCAGTGAGTCGCCTCAGAATGAGCAGTTCTTC. The chain couples TRBV10-2 to TRBJ2-1, with D uncertain. The CDR3 spans 13 residues. Deletions cut 0 bases from V and 7 bases from J, with 7 bases between. Germline CDR1 reads WSHSY; CDR2 reads SAAADI.

V usage is TRBV5-1 and J usage is TRBJ1-5, with D possibly matching TRBD1 (5 bases). The CDR3 runs 15 residues. Trimming removed 0 bases at V and 1 base at J, with 8 bases between. Germline V CDR1 and CDR2: SGHRS, YFSETQ. The CDR3 loop is CASSLVGASNQPQHF. CDR3 sequence (DNA): TGCGCCAGCAGCTTGGTAGGGGCGAGCAATCAGCCCCAGCATTTT.

The V call is TRBV11-3, the J call TRBJ2-7; 12 nucleotides align to TRBD2. Germline trimming cut 5 bases from V and 7 bases from J; bases unmatched to any gene: 9. Germline CDR1 is SGHNT and CDR2 is YENEEA. This CDR3 comprises 15 residues. The CDR3 spells CASSTQLAGGREQYF. Written as DNA, the CDR3 is TGTGCCAGCAGCACTCAACTAGCGGGAGGAAGAGAGCAGTACTTC.

The chain employs TRBV12-2 and TRBJ1-5; the table's D call, TRBD1, has no DNA check behind it. TRBV12-2 is given as a pseudogene. The CDR3 loop spans 16 amino acids. The CDR3 region is CASRPTGDGINQPQHF. Here the CDR3 DNA reads TGTGCAAGTCGACCGACAGGGGACGGCATTAATCAGCCCCAGCATTTT.

The J gene is TRBJ2-7, the V gene TRBV13, with D possibly being TRBD2 (7 bases). Trimming shortened V by 5 bases and J by 3 bases, and 17 bases separated the two germline ends. CDR3 size: 15 residues. Germline CDR1 and CDR2: PRHDT and FYEKMQ (reference sequence). CDR3 bases: TGTGCCAGCAGCAAAAGGGGGAGGGCCCTCTACGAGCAGTACTTC. This sequence encodes CASSKRGRALYEQYF.

The chain uses TRBV6-5 and TRBJ2-7; TRBD1 aligns across 7 bases. Germline CDR1 is MNHEY and CDR2 is SVGAGI. This CDR3 has 13 residues. With V trimmed by 5 bases and J by 6 bases, 7 bases remained unmatched. The CDR3 reads CASSPQTGREQYF. The CDR3 DNA sequence: TGTGCCAGCAGTCCCCAGACAGGGCGCGAGCAGTACTTC.

This chain uses TRBV18 with TRBJ2-1; 11 nucleotides line up with TRBD2. The CDR3 contains 14 residues. Germline V gene data show CDR1 as KGHSH and CDR2 as LQKENI. Trimming cost V 4 bases and J 7 bases; bases outside gene matches: 3. The CDR3 loop reads CASSLSSGRNEQFF. The CDR3 nucleotides read TGTGCCAGCTCACTGTCTAGCGGGAGGAATGAGCAGTTCTTC. Complete variable domain (other parts from reference TRBV18 and TRBJ2-1): NAGVMQNPRHLVRRRGQEARLRCSPMKGHSHVYWYRQLPEEGLKFMVYLQKENIIDESGMPKERFSAEFPKEGPSILRIQQVVRGDSAAYFCASSLSSGRNEQFFGPGTRLTVL.

The chain uses TRBV11-2 and TRBJ1-2; D may be TRBD1 (6 bases). V gave up 3 bases and J gave up 4 bases, with 12 bases separating them. This CDR3 region has 14 residues. Germline V gives CDR1 SGHAT, CDR2 FQNNGV. CDR3 region: CASSFPDSRYGYTF. As DNA, the CDR3 is TGTGCCAGCAGCTTCCCGGACAGTCGCTATGGCTACACCTTC.

J is TRBJ1-4 and V is TRBV28; tentatively, D is TRBD1 (5 bases). Trimming removed 3 bases at V and 14 bases at J, with 10 bases between. Per germline, CDR1 MDHEN and CDR2 SYDVKM. CDR3 length: 11 amino acids. The DNA for the CDR3 is TGTGCCAGCAGTTTTCAGGGAGGTCTGTTTTTT. Translated: CASSFQGGLFF.

The chain combines TRBV6-6 with TRBJ1-3; maybe TRBD1 (5 bases). V gave up 2 bases and J gave up 0 bases, with 11 bases separating them. This CDR3 region has 16 residues. Germline V CDR1 and CDR2: MNHNY, SVGAGI (reference sequence). The CDR3: CASSYRQPSSGNTIYF. The DNA for the CDR3 is TGTGCCAGCAGTTACCGACAGCCCAGCTCTGGAAACACCATATATTTT.

In its sample, this clone was seen once. The rearrangement joins TRBV29-1 to TRBJ1-4, with 12 bases identical to TRBD1. Germline V gene sequence: CDR1 SQVTM, CDR2 ANQGSEA. The CDR3 extends over 15 amino acids. The ends lost 6 bases at V and 7 bases at J; junction bases unmatched: 9. CDR3 loop: CSVRLWDRGLEKLFF. CDR3 in DNA: TGCAGCGTCCGACTTTGGGACAGGGGGCTTGAAAAACTGTTTTTT.

The gene calls are TRBV6-5 and TRBJ2-7; TRBD1 is a possible D gene (7 bases). Germline CDR1 is MNHEY and CDR2 is SVGAGI. This CDR3 has 14 amino acids. The ends were cut back, 6 bases at V and 2 bases at J, with 14 bases in the middle. CDR3 coding DNA: TGTGCCAGCAGCGATCAGGGGGGAACCTACGAGCAGTACTTC. Its protein product is CASSDQGGTYEQYF.